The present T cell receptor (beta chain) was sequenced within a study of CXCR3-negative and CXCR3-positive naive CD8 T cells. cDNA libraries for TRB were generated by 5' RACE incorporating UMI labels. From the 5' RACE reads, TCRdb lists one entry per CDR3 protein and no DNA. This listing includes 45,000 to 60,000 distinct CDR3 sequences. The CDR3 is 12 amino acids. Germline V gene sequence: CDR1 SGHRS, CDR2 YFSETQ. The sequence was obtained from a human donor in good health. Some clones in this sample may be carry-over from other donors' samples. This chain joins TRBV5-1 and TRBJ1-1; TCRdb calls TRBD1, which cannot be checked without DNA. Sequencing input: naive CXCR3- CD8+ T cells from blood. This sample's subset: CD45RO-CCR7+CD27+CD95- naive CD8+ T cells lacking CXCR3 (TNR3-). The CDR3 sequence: CASNHRDTEAFF.